This TCR beta chain was captured in a study of blood T cell repertoires in COVID-19. The CDR3 loop spans 15 amino acids. The V and J ends lost 4 bases and 9 bases respectively, with 17 bases between them. Per the germline V gene, CDR1 is SGHDT and CDR2 is YYEEEE. In the authors' methods: Using reference gene primer amplification, nucleated cell counts were estimated. Sequencing was performed with immunoSEQ multiplex PCR; in TCRdb, only in-frame clones are kept and a portion is missing. The DNA gave D and trimming, while V, J and clone size come from that table. This sample has a few hundred thousand clones, with over 75% found just once.

The receptor's source is a man aged 35 to 55 with active or convalescent COVID-19. The chain uses TRBV5-6 and TRBJ1-6; D perhaps matches TRBD1 (6 bases). The sequencing sample was made of peripheral blood. CDR3 in amino acids: CASSHMLGAGSPLHF. The CDR3 coding sequence is TGTGCCAGCAGCCACATGCTGGGGGCCGGTTCACCCCTCCACTTT.